This T cell receptor beta chain was captured in a study of blood T cell repertoires in COVID-19. Study-wide context: Acute and convalescent COVID-19 samples came from the United States, Italy and Spain. The analysed material was cDNA or gDNA that came from T cells, B-cell-depleted T cells, or PBMCs.

The CDR3 spans 15 residues. The V end lost 0 bases, the J end lost 4 bases, and 12 bases lay between the germline ends. Per the germline V gene, CDR1 is SGHKS and CDR2 is YYEKEE (reference sequence). Profiling relied on immunoSEQ multiplex PCR, and the TCRdb table lists in-frame clones only, not all of them. The sample shows about 45,000 clones, roughly 80% of them seen only once. What was sequenced was peripheral blood. The chain has TRBV5-5 and TRBJ2-3; perhaps TRBD1 as D (6 bases). The source of this sequence is a woman in her seventies with acute or convalescent COVID-19. The CDR3 protein is CASSLDRAFADTQYF. CDR3 coding DNA: TGTGCCAGCAGCTTGGACAGGGCGTTCGCAGATACGCAGTATTTT.